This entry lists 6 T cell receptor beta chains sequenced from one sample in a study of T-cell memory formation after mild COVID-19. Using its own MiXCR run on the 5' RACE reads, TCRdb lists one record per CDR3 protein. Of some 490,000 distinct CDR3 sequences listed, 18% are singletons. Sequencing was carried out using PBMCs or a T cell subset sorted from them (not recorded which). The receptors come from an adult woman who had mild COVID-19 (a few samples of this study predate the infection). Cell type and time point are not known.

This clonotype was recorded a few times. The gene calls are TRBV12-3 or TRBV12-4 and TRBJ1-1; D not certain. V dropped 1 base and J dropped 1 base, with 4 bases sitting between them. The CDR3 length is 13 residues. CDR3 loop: CASSLESNTEAFF. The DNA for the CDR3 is TGTGCCAGCAGTTTAGAGTCGAACACTGAAGCTTTCTTT.

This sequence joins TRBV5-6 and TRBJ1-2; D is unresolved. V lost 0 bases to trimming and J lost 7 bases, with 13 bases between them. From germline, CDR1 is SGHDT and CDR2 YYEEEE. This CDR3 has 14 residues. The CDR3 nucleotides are TGTGCCAGCAGCTTGGATGCCCTGAGCGTTGGCTACACCTTC. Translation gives CASSLDALSVGYTF.

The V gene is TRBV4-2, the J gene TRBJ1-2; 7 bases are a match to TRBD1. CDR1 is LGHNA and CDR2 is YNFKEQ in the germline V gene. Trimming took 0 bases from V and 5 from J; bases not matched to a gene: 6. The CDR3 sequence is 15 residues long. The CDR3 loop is CASSQEPGQPYGYTF. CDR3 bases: TGTGCCAGCAGCCAAGAACCGGGACAGCCGTATGGCTACACCTTC.

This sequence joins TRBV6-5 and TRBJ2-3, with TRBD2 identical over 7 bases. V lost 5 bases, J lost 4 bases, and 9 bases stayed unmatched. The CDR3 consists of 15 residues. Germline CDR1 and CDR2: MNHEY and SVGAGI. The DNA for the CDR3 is TGTGCCAGCAGTCCATCGGGAGGCGGTCCAGATACGCAGTATTTT. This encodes CASSPSGGGPDTQYF.

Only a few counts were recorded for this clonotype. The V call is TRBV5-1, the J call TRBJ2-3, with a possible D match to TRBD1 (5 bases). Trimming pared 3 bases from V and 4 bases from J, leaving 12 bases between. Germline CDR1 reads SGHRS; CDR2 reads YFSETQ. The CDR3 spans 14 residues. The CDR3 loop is CASSSDRQSDTQYF. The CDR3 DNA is TGCGCCAGCAGCTCCGATAGACAGTCAGATACGCAGTATTTT. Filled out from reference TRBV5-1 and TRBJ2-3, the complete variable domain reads KAGVTQTPRYLIKTRGQQVTLSCSPISGHRSVSWYQQTPGQGLQFLFEYFSETQRNKGNFPGRFSGRQFSNSRSEMNVSTLELGDSALYLCASSSDRQSDTQYFGPGTRLTVL.

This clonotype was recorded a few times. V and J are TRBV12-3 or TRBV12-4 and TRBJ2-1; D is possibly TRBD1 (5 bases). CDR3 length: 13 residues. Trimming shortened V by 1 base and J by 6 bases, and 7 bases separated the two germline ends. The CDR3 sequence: CASSLGGVNEQFF. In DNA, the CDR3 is TGTGCCAGCAGTTTAGGGGGCGTCAATGAGCAGTTCTTC.